Below are 5 T cell receptor beta chains sequenced from a single sample in a study of CD8 T cells in ankylosing spondylitis. TCRdb used MiXCR to reprocess the 5' RACE reads, holding one entry per CDR3 protein. Of 40,000 to 55,000 distinct CDR3 sequences listed, 7.4% are singletons. The sequencing sample was made of blood, either unsorted or a sorted T cell fraction (not recorded which). These receptors all come from a female donor with ankylosing spondylitis or in good health (not recorded which).

This rearrangement joins TRBV10-3 to TRBJ1-4, with D maybe TRBD1 (5 bases). V shed 10 bases and J shed 7 bases, with 13 bases lying between them. Germline CDR1 and CDR2: ENHRY and SYGVKD. CDR3 size: 12 residues. CDR3 sequence reads: CATGDGREKLFF. CDR3 DNA sequence: TGTGCCACTGGGGACGGCCGTGAAAAACTGTTTTTT.

Of note for this clonotype: A single base separates this from a much larger clone, so it may be a read error. The rearrangement links TRBV6-2 or TRBV6-3 to TRBJ2-6; D remains ambiguous. CDR1 is MNHEY and CDR2 is SVGEGT in the germline V gene. The CDR3 runs 19 residues. Trimming took off 2 bases at V and 0 bases at J, with 17 bases between the two ends. Written as DNA, the CDR3 is TGTGCCAGCAGTTACCCTCGCTCTGGGTGCCCCTCTGGGGCCAACGTCCTGACTTTC. Its translation is CASSYPRSGCPSGANVLTF.

The sample holds many counts of this clonotype. V usage is TRBV3-1 and J usage is TRBJ2-1; TRBD1 aligns across 9 bases. Germline assignment: CDR1 LGHDT and CDR2 YNNKEL (reference sequence). This CDR3 contains 16 residues. The V and J ends lost 4 bases and 4 bases, in that order; junction bases with no gene match: 8. The CDR3 DNA follows: TGTGCCAGCAGCCGGAACGGACAGGGGTTATACAATGAGCAGTTCTTC. Translating it yields CASSRNGQGLYNEQFF.

In its sample, this clonotype was seen many times. The CDR3 is CSVEADTSYEQYF. CDR3 DNA sequence: TGCAGCGTTGAGGCGGACACCTCCTACGAGCAGTACTTC. The chain recombines TRBV29-1 with TRBJ2-7; weak D call: TRBD1 (5 bases). Germline CDR1 reads SQVTM; CDR2 reads ANQGSEA. Trimming left V 3 bases short and J 0 bases short, with 9 bases between. The CDR3 covers 13 residues.

Ten or more counts support this clonotype. This chain uses TRBV12-3 or TRBV12-4 with TRBJ1-2, with 9 bases lining up with TRBD1. Trimming took 7 bases from V and 8 from J; bases not matched to a gene: 8. The CDR3 contains 13 residues. The CDR3 protein is CASTLQGARGYTF. In DNA, the CDR3 is TGTGCCAGCACCTTACAGGGGGCGCGGGGCTACACCTTC.